This record concerns one TCR beta chain sequence. The junction departs from germline at one end; a sequencing error may be responsible. In the study's own analysis: Nucleated cell number was recorded as an estimate derived from reference gene primer amplification. Measured with immunoSEQ multiplex PCR; TCRdb has only the in-frame clones, and not every one. V, J and clone size were drawn from that table, and D and trimming were deduced from the DNA. The table lists 350,000 to 450,000 clones, approximately 90% of them singletons. This sample is part of a study of blood T cell repertoires in COVID-19. On the study more broadly: The United States, Italy and Spain provided the acute and convalescent COVID-19 samples. Nucleic acid was either cDNA or gDNA, and it came from T cells, B-cell-depleted T cells, or PBMCs.

The CDR3 extends over 13 amino acids. Germline CDR1 is SSHAT and CDR2 is FNYEAQ (reference sequence). Enrolment of Seattle patients took place during active infection, and they were followed longitudinally. Material: peripheral blood. This chain uses TRBV7-7 with TRBJ1-4; unclear D gene. This TCR derives from a woman in her 40s with COVID-19, enrolled during active disease. Here the CDR3 DNA reads TGTGCTAGCAGCACTGCAACTAATGAAAAACTGTTTTTT. Protein: CASSTATNEKLFF.